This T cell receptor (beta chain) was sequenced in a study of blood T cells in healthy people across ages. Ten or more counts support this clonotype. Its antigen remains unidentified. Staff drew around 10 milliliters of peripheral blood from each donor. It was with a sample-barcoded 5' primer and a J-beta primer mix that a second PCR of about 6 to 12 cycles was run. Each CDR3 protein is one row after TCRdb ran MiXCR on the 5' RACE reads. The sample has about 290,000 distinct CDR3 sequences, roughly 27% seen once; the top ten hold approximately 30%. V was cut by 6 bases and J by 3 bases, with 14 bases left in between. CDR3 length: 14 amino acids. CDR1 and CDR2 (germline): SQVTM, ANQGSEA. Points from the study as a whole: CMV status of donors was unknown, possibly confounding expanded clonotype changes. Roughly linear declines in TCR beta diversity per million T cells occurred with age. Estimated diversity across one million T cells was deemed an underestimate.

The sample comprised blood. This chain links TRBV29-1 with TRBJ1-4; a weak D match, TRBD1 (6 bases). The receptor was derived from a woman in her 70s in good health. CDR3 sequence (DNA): TGCAGCGTCCGTACCGGGACATCTAATGAAAAACTGTTTTTT. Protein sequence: CSVRTGTSNEKLFF.